This T cell receptor (beta chain) was observed in a study of T-cell reconstitution after alpha-beta-depleted transplantation in children. Study-level results: Reports say that about two months after transplant, the alpha-beta T cells came out of several hundred graft clones that had expanded. Recipient T cells and thymic progenitors that survived gave rise to the high TCRbeta diversity observed at day 60 in some patients.

Unique molecular identifiers tagged the TCRbeta library. TCRdb passed the PCR reads through MiXCR, listing each CDR3 protein once. The sample holds 900,000 or so distinct CDR3 sequences, 15% to 20% seen once. Germline lookup yields CDR1 LNHNV and CDR2 YYDKDF (reference sequence). The CDR3 spans 14 residues. The V end lost 1 base, the J end lost 4 bases, and 9 bases lay between the germline ends. Of note for this clonotype: Its antigen is not known.

The receptor comes from a male patient younger than 18 who had a stem cell transplant for acute lymphoblastic leukemia, so the T cells may come from the graft donor. This chain joins TRBV15 and TRBJ2-3; D is ambiguous. The sample in question was PBMCs, mostly from graft donor cells, obtained 360 days after TCRalphabeta/CD19-depleted stem cell transplant. CDR3 region: CATSRAEVSDTQYF. The DNA for the CDR3 is TGTGCCACCAGCAGAGCTGAAGTCTCAGATACGCAGTATTTT.